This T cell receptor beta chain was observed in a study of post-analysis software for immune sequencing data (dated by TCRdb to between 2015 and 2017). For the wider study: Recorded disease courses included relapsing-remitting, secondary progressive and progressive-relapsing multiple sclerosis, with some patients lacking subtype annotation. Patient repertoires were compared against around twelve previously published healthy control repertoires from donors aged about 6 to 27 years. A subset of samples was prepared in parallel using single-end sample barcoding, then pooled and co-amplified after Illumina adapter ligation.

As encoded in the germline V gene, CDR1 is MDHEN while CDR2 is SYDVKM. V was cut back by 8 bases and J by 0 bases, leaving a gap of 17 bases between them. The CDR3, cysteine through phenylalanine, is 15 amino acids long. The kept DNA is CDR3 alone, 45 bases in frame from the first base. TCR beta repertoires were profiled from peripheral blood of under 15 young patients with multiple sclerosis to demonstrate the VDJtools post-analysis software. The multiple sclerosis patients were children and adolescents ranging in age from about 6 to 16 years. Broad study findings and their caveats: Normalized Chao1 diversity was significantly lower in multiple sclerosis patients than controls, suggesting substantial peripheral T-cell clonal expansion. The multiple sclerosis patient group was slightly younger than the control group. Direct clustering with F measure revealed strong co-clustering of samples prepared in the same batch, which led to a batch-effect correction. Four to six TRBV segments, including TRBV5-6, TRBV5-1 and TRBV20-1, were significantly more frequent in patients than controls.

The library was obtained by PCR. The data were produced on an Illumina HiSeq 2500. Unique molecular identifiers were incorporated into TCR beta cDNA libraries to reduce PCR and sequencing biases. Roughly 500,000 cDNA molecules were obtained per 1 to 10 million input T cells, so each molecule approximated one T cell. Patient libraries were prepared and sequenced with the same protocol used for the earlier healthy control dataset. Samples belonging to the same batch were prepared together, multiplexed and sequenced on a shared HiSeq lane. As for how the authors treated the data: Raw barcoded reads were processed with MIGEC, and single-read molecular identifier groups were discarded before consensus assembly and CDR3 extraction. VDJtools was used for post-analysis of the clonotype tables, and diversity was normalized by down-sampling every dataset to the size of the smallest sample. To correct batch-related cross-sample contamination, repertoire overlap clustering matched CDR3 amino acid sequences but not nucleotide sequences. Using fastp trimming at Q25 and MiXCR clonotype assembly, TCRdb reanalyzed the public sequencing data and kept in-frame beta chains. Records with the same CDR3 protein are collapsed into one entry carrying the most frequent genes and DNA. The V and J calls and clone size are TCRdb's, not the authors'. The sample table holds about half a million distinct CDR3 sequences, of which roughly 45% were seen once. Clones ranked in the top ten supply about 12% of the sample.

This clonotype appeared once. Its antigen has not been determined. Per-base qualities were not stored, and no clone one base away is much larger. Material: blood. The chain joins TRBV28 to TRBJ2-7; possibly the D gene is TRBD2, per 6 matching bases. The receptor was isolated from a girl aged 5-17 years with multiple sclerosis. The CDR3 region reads CASRYTDGSSYEQYF. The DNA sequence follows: TGTGCCAGCCGTTATACGGACGGGAGCTCCTACGAGCAGTACTTC.